This entry lists 22 T cell receptor beta chains sequenced from one sample in a study of blood T cell repertoires in COVID-19. Data came from immunoSEQ multiplex PCR; TCRdb stores just in-frame clones and leaves some out. The table lists 150,000 to 200,000 clones, roughly nine tenths of them singletons, with under 3% in the top ten. Material: PBMCs or T cells enriched from blood (not recorded which). Every receptor here comes from a woman in her forties with acute COVID-19.

The chain links TRBV5-6 to TRBJ2-2, with 7 bases identical to TRBD2. Germline CDR1 reads SGHDT; CDR2 reads YYEEEE. The ends lost 4 bases at V and 4 bases at J; junction bases unmatched: 7. CDR3 size: 15 residues. CDR3 sequence reads: CASSLTGLRTGELFF. As DNA, the CDR3 is TGTGCCAGCAGCCTGACGGGACTACGCACCGGGGAGCTGTTTTTT.

This clone was seen a single time. The chain recombines TRBV5-1 with TRBJ2-1; perhaps TRBD1 as D (5 bases). This CDR3 contains 15 residues. Trimming removed 0 bases from V and 5 bases from J, with 12 bases in between. Germline V gives CDR1 SGHRS, CDR2 YFSETQ. CDR3 amino acids: CASSLGAGPNNEQFF. DNA for the CDR3: TGCGCCAGCAGCTTGGGGGCAGGGCCCAACAATGAGCAGTTCTTC.

This clone was seen just once. The rearrangement links TRBV19 to TRBJ2-1; possible D gene TRBD1, 5 bases. CDR3 size: 15 residues. Germline V lookup: CDR1 LNHDA, CDR2 SQIVND (reference sequence). V lost 3 bases and J 10 bases, leaving 19 bases between the germline ends. CDR3 in DNA: TGTGCCAGTAGTATTAGCCGACAGCGACTTCACGAGCAGTTCTTC. Amino acids: CASSISRQRLHEQFF.

The V and J genes are TRBV5-4 and TRBJ1-4, with TRBD1 matching 11 bases. J was trimmed by 8 bases and V by 4 bases; bases with no gene match: 13. Per germline, CDR1 SGHNT and CDR2 YYREEE (reference sequence). The CDR3 covers 17 residues. The CDR3 spells CASSRGGTGTGGEKLFF. CDR3 coding DNA: TGTGCCAGCAGCCGTGGTGGGACCGGGACAGGGGGGGAAAAACTGTTTTTT.

For the CDR3, the DNA is TGCGCCAGCAGTGTTGCTAATGGGCCCCAGCATTTT. Protein product: CASSVANGPQHF. The chain uses TRBV10-2 and TRBJ1-5; D unresolved. The CDR3 sequence is 12 residues long. Between the trimmed V and J ends, which lost 4 bases and 9 bases, there was a span of 10 bases. The germline gives CDR1 WSHSY, CDR2 SAAADI.

The rearrangement links TRBV12-5 to TRBJ2-1; TRBD2 is a possible D gene (5 bases). This CDR3 has 17 residues. V was shortened by 2 bases and J by 0 bases, with 14 bases between the two germline ends. Looked up from germline, CDR1 is LGHNT and CDR2 is FRNRAP. The CDR3 nucleotides are TGTGCTAGTGGTTTGCTACCCACGGGGAGCTCCTACAATGAGCAGTTCTTC. This translates into CASGLLPTGSSYNEQFF.

This chain uses TRBV7-9 with TRBJ2-2; 9 nucleotides align to TRBD1. Germline CDR1 SEHNR, CDR2 FQNEAQ (reference sequence). Germline trimming cut 4 bases from V and 7 bases from J; bases unmatched to any gene: 13. The CDR3 has 17 residues. This CDR3 reads CASSSSAGTGISGELFF. CDR3 in DNA: TGTGCCAGCAGCTCATCGGCCGGGACAGGGATCAGCGGGGAGCTGTTTTTT.

This chain connects TRBV7-9 to TRBJ2-3; D possibly corresponds to TRBD2 (6 bases). Per germline, CDR1 SEHNR and CDR2 FQNEAQ (reference sequence). The CDR3 spans 14 residues. Trimming took off 5 bases at V and 2 bases at J, with 11 bases between the two ends. CDR3 residues: CASSRPGVTDTQYF. CDR3 bases: TGTGCCAGCAGCCGGCCGGGGGTCACAGATACGCAGTATTTT.

The chain carries TRBV3-1 (or the pseudogene TRBV3-2) and TRBJ1-6; TRBD1 matches at 7 bases. The CDR3 is 15 amino acids. Germline V lookup: CDR1 LGHDT, CDR2 YNNKEL (reference sequence). V lost 0 bases, J lost 10 bases, and 6 bases stayed unmatched. CDR3 nucleotide sequence: TGTGCCAGCAGCCAAGATGGACAGGTGGGCTCACCCCTCCACTTT. It specifies CASSQDGQVGSPLHF.

This chain connects TRBV5-1 to TRBJ2-2, with 8 nucleotides matching TRBD1. Trimming took 0 bases from V and 1 from J; bases not matched to a gene: 5. Germline V lookup: CDR1 SGHRS, CDR2 YFSETQ. This CDR3 comprises 17 residues. This CDR3 reads CASSLDPGTGNTGELFF. The CDR3 DNA is TGCGCCAGCAGCTTGGACCCCGGGACAGGGAACACCGGGGAGCTGTTTTTT.

The rearrangement joins TRBV12-2 to TRBJ2-5; TRBD1, the table's D call, was not compared with the DNA. TRBV12-2 is marked as a pseudogene. The length of the CDR3 is 14 residues. In DNA form, the CDR3 reads TGTGCAAGTCGCTCCCAGACAAACCAAGAGACCCAGTACTTC. Translation gives CASRSQTNQETQYF.

The V gene is TRBV19, the J gene TRBJ2-7; perhaps TRBD1 as D (5 bases). V was cut by 6 bases and J by 7 bases, with 16 bases left in between. This CDR3 comprises 13 residues. Germline CDR1 LNHDA, CDR2 SQIVND (reference sequence). The CDR3 DNA is TGTGCCAGTAGCCCCTCTGGGGCTAGGGAGCAGTACTTC. Protein sequence: CASSPSGAREQYF.

This clone was seen a handful of times. The chain combines TRBV19 with TRBJ1-5; no clear D. V lost 4 bases and J lost 7, with 8 bases in between. Per germline, CDR1 LNHDA and CDR2 SQIVND (reference sequence). CDR3 length equals 12 residues. CDR3 coding DNA: TGTGCCAGTAGTAGGGAGGTCCAGCCCCAGCATTTT. Translated: CASSREVQPQHF.

The chain couples TRBV4-1 to TRBJ1-1, with 7 bases identical to TRBD1. The CDR3 extends over 17 amino acids. The V and J ends lost 4 bases and 0 bases, in that order; junction bases with no gene match: 11. The V gene's germline CDR1 is MGHRA and CDR2 YSYEKL. The CDR3 DNA is TGCGCCAGCAGCCGCTCAATGACAGGGCCTATGAACACTGAAGCTTTCTTT. Its translation: CASSRSMTGPMNTEAFF.

Remarks on this clone: At one end, the junction sequence differs from germline, possibly due to a read error. The CDR3 is CASSGRTGAPQRTLF. The CDR3 DNA is TGTGCCAGCAGTGGGAGGACAGGGGCTCCCCAAAGGACTTTGTTC. The chain has TRBV2 and TRBJ2-7, with 9 bases that match TRBD1. This CDR3 comprises 15 residues. Germline V CDR1 and CDR2: SNHLY, FYNNEI.

This chain joins TRBV28 and TRBJ2-3, with D maybe TRBD1 (6 bases). Trimming pared 3 bases from V and 0 bases from J, leaving 7 bases between. Germline assignment: CDR1 MDHEN and CDR2 SYDVKM. The CDR3 is made up of 14 amino acids. The CDR3 is CASSLTGSTDTQYF. CDR3 bases: TGTGCCAGCAGTTTGACAGGTAGCACAGATACGCAGTATTTT.

V gene TRBV14 combines with J gene TRBJ1-1; no definite D call. This CDR3 comprises 13 residues. V lost 1 base and J lost 9, with 12 bases in between. Per the germline V gene, CDR1 is SGHDN and CDR2 is FVKESK. The CDR3 reads CASSQGKNGQAFF. The CDR3 DNA reads TGTGCCAGCAGCCAAGGAAAGAATGGGCAAGCTTTCTTT. The full variable domain, its missing parts supplied by reference TRBV14 and TRBJ1-1, is EAGVTQFPSHSVIEKGQTVTLRCDPISGHDNLYWYRRVMGKEIKFLLHFVKESKQDESGMPNNRFLAERTGGTYSTLKVQPAELEDSGVYFCASSQGKNGQAFFGQGTRLTVV.

CDR3 nucleotides: TGTGCCAGCAGTTTATCAGGGGTTGGCACTGAAGCTTTCTTT. Protein: CASSLSGVGTEAFF. The chain couples TRBV28 to TRBJ1-1, with D perhaps matching TRBD1 (6 bases). This CDR3 has 14 amino acids. The germline V gene encodes CDR1 MDHEN and CDR2 SYDVKM. V was trimmed by 1 base and J by 4 bases, leaving 10 bases between them.

The V and J genes are TRBV7-2 and TRBJ2-7; 10 positions match TRBD2. V dropped 4 bases and J dropped 5; count of bases not matched to a gene: 5. CDR1 and CDR2 (germline): SGHTA, FQGNSA. The CDR3 spans 14 residues. In nucleotides, the CDR3 is TGTGCCAGCAGCTACAGCGGGGGGGTCAACGAGCAGTACTTC. This encodes CASSYSGGVNEQYF.

The rearrangement joins TRBV29-1 to TRBJ2-2; 7 nucleotides agree with TRBD1. V lost 2 bases to trimming and J lost 5 bases; unmatched junction nucleotides: 5. Germline CDR1 SQVTM, CDR2 ANQGSEA. The CDR3 spans 14 residues. CDR3 loop: CSVEMTGQTGELFF. In DNA form, the CDR3 reads TGCAGCGTTGAAATGACAGGGCAAACCGGGGAGCTGTTTTTT.

The rearrangement links TRBV7-2 to TRBJ2-3, with 12 bases fitting TRBD1. This CDR3 spans 16 amino acids. Looked up from germline, CDR1 is SGHTA and CDR2 is FQGNSA. Germline trimming cut 4 bases from V and 2 bases from J; bases unmatched to any gene: 4. The CDR3 reads CASSYGTGGLTDTQYF. The CDR3 DNA is TGTGCCAGCAGCTACGGGACAGGGGGCCTCACAGATACGCAGTATTTT. Using reference TRBV7-2 and TRBJ2-3 for the parts outside the CDR3, the full variable domain is GAGVSQSPSNKVTEKGKDVELRCDPISGHTALYWYRQSLGQGLEFLIYFQGNSAPDKSGLPSDRFSAERTGGSVSTLTIQRTQQEDSAVYLCASSYGTGGLTDTQYFGPGTRLTVL.

Only one count was recorded for this clone. The chain uses TRBV5-1 and TRBJ1-2, with D possibly being TRBD1 (5 bases). Germline V gene lookup returns CDR1 SGHRS and CDR2 YFSETQ. The CDR3 is made up of 16 amino acids. V lost 4 bases to trimming and J lost 0 bases, with 16 bases between them. CDR3 nucleotide sequence: TGCGCCAGCAGCCACTCTGACAGCTCAGCTAACTATGGCTACACCTTC. Translating it yields CASSHSDSSANYGYTF. The variable domain in full, with the rest retrieved from reference TRBV5-1 and TRBJ1-2, is KAGVTQTPRYLIKTRGQQVTLSCSPISGHRSVSWYQQTPGQGLQFLFEYFSETQRNKGNFPGRFSGRQFSNSRSEMNVSTLELGDSALYLCASSHSDSSANYGYTFGSGTRLTVV.